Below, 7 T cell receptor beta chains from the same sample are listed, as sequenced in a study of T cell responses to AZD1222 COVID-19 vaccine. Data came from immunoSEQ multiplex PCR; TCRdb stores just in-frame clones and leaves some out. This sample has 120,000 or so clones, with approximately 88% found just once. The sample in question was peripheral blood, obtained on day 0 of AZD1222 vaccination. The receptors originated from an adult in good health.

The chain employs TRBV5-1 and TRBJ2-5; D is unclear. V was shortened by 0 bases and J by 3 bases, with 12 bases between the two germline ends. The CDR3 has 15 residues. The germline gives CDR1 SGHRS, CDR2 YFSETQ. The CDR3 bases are TGCGCCAGCAGCTTGGATGGCAGCCAAGAAGAGACCCAGTACTTC. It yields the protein CASSLDGSQEETQYF. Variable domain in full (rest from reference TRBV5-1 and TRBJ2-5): KAGVTQTPRYLIKTRGQQVTLSCSPISGHRSVSWYQQTPGQGLQFLFEYFSETQRNKGNFPGRFSGRQFSNSRSEMNVSTLELGDSALYLCASSLDGSQEETQYFGPGTRLLVL.

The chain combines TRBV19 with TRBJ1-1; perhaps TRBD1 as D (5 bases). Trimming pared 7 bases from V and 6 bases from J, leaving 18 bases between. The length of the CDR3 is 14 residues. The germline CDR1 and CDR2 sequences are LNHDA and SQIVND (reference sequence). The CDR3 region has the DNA TGTGCCAGTACCCCACTCCTAGGGGTTCCTGAAGCTTTCTTT. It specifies CASTPLLGVPEAFF.

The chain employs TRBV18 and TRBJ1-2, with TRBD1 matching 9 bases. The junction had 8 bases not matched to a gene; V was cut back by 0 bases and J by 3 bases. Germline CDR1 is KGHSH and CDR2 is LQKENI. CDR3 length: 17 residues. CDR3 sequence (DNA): TGTGCCAGCTCACCACCATATATTCGGACAGGGGACTATGGCTACACCTTC. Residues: CASSPPYIRTGDYGYTF.

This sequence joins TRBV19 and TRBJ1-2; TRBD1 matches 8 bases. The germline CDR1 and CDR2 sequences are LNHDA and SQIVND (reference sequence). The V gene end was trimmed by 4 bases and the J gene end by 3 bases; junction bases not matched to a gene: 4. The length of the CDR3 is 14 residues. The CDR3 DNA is TGTGCCAGTAGTACCGGGACAGGCCACTATGGCTACACCTTC. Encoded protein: CASSTGTGHYGYTF.

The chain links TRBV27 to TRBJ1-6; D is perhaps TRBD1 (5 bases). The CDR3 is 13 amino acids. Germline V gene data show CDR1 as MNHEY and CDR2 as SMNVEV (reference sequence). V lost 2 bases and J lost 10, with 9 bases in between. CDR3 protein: CASSLGGDSPLHF. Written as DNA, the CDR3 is TGTGCCAGCAGTTTAGGGGGGGACTCACCCCTCCACTTT.

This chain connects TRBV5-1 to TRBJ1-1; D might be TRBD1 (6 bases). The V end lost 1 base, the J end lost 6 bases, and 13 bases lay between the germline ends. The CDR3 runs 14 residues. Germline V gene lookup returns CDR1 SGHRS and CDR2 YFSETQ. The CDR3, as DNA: TGCGCCAGCAGCTTGAAGGGGGGTGGCTCTGAAGCTTTCTTT. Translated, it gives CASSLKGGGSEAFF.

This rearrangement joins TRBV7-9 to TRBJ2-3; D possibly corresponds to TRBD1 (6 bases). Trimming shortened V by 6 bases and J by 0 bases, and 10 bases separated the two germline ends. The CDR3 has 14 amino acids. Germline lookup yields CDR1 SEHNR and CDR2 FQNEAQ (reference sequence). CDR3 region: CASRSGTSTDTQYF. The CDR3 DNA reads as TGTGCCAGCAGATCCGGGACAAGCACAGATACGCAGTATTTT.